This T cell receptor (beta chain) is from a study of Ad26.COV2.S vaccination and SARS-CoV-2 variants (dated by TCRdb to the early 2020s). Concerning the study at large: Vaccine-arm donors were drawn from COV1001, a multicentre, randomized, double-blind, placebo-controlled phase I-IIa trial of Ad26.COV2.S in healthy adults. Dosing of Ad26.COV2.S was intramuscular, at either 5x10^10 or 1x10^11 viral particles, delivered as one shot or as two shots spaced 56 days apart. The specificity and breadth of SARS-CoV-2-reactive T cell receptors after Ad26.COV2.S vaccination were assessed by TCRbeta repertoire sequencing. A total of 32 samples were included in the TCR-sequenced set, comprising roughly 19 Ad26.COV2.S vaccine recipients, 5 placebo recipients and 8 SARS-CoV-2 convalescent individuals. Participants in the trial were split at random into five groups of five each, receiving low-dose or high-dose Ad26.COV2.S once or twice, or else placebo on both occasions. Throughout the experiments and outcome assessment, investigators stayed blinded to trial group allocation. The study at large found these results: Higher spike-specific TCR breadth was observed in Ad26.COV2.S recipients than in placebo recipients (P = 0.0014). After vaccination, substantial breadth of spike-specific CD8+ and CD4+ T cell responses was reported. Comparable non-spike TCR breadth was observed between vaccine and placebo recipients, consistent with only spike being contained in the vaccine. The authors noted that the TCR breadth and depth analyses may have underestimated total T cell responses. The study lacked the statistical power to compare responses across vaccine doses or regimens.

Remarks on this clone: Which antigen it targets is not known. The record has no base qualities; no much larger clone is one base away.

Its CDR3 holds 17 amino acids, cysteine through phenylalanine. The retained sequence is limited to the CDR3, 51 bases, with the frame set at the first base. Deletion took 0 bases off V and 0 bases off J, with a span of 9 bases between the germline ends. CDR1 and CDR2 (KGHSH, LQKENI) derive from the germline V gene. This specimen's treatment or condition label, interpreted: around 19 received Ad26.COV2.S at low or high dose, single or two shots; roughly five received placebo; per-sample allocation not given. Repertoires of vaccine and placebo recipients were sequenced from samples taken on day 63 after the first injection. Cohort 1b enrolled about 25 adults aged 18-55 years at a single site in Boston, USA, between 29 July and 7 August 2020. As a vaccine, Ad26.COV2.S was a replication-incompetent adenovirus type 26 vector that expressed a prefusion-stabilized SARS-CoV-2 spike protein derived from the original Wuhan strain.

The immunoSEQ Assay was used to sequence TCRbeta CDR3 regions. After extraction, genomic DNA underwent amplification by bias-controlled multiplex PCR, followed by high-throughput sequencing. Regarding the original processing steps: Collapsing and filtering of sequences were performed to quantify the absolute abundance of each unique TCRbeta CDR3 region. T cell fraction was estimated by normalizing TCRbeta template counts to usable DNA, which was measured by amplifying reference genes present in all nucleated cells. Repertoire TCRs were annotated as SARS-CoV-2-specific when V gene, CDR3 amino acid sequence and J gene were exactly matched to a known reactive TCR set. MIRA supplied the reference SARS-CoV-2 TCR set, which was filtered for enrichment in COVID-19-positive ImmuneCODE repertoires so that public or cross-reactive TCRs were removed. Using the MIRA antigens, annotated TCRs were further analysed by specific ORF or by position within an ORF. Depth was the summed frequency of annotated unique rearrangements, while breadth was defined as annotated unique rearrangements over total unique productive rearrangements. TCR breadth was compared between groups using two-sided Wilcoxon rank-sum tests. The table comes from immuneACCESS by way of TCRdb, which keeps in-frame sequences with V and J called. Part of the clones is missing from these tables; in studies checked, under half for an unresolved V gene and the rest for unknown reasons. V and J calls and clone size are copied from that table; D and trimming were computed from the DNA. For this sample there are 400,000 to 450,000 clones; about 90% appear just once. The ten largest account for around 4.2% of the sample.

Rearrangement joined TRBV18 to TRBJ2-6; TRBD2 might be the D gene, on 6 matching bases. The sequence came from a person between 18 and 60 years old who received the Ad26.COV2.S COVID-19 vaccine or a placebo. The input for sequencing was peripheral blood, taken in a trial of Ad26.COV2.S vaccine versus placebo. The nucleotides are TGTGCCAGCTCACCACCGGGACTTAACTCTGGGGCCAACGTCCTGACTTTC. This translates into CASSPPGLNSGANVLTF.